A selection of T cell receptor beta chains follows, all from one sample in a study of Ad26.COV2.S vaccination and SARS-CoV-2 variants. Profiling relied on immunoSEQ multiplex PCR, and the TCRdb table lists in-frame clones only, not all of them. The table records about 680,000 clones, 80% to 90% of them present only once. The material sequenced was peripheral blood, taken in a trial of Ad26.COV2.S vaccine versus placebo. The receptors here all came from a person aged 18-60 years who received the Ad26.COV2.S COVID-19 vaccine or a placebo. Each CDR3 is given with its conserved first and last residue. D genes are given only for firm matches.

V,J,D,DNA,CDR3
TRBV6-5,TRBJ2-7,TRBD2,TGTGCCAGCAGCCCCGGGACTAGCCTCTCCTACGAGCAGTACTTC,CASSPGTSLSYEQYF
TRBV6-2/TRBV6-3,TRBJ2-3,TRBD1,TGTGCCAGCAGTTACCCCGACAGGGGAGAGGGAGATACGCAGTATTTT,CASSYPDRGEGDTQYF
TRBV5-1,TRBJ1-1,.,TGCGCCAGCAGCTTGGGGAGGACTGAAGCTTTCTTT,CASSLGRTEAFF
TRBV9,TRBJ1-3,.,TGTGCCAGCAGCCAGGGACGGGTGGGGAACACCATATATTTT,CASSQGRVGNTIYF
TRBV18,TRBJ1-1,.,TGTGCCAGCTCAGACAACGTGAACACTGAAGCTTTCTTT,CASSDNVNTEAFF
TRBV6-5,TRBJ2-7,TRBD1,TGTGCCAGCAGTTGGGGGACAGGGAATAACTACGAGCAGTACTTC,CASSWGTGNNYEQYF
TRBV6-5,TRBJ2-1,.,TGTGCCAGCAGCCGAACAGGGAGCTCCTACAATGAGCAGTTCTTC,CASSRTGSSYNEQFF
TRBV13,TRBJ1-1,TRBD1,TGTGCCAGCAGCCCCCGACAGGGTCGAAAGGCTTTCTTT,CASSPRQGRKAFF
TRBV20-1,TRBJ1-2,TRBD1,TGCAGTGCAAAGACAGGGTATGGCTACACCTTC,CSAKTGYGYTF
TRBV2,TRBJ1-5,.,TGTGCCAGCAGTGAAGGGGAGGCCCAGCATTTT,CASSEGEAQHF
TRBV18,TRBJ2-1,.,TGTGCCAGCTCACCACTCGAAGGAGGCGCCTACAATGAGCAGTTCTTC,CASSPLEGGAYNEQFF
TRBV7-2,TRBJ1-4,.,TGTGCCAGCAGCACACCGACAATACAAGGGAAACTGTTTTTT,CASSTPTIQGKLFF
TRBV2,TRBJ2-7,.,TGTGCCAGCAGTGGGGGGGCAGGGGTCCACGAGCAGTACTTC,CASSGGAGVHEQYF
TRBV4-1,TRBJ2-5,.,TGCGCCAGCAGCCAAGATTGGCGGGGCGGGGAGACCCAGTACTTC,CASSQDWRGGETQYF
TRBV6-6,TRBJ1-5,.,TGTGCCAGCAGTTACTCGGGGAGGTTAAATCAGCCCCAGCATTTT,CASSYSGRLNQPQHF
TRBV10-1,TRBJ2-2,TRBD2,TGCGCCAGCAGTGGGGCGGGAGGTATGAACACCGGGGAGCTGTTTTTT,CASSGAGGMNTGELFF
TRBV7-2,TRBJ2-7,.,TGTGCCAGCAGCGAAGGGTCTCACGAGATCTACGAGCAGTACTTC,CASSEGSHEIYEQYF
TRBV5-1,TRBJ2-3,.,TGCGCCACCCGAGCGGGCTTCACAGATACGCAGTATTTT,CATRAGFTDTQYF